Listed below are T cell receptor beta chains from one sample, sequenced in a study of cytomegalovirus exposure and HLA in healthy donors. Assay: immunoSEQ multiplex PCR; the TCRdb copy retains only in-frame clones and omits some. The profile shows about 160,000 clones, roughly 80% of them singletons. Sequenced sample: PBMCs. The source of these receptors is a man aged 45 to 65 in good health and CMV-seropositive. Both conserved end residues are part of each CDR3.

V,length,CDR3
TRBV14,16,CASSPTRGTDFNIQYF
TRBV9,12,CASSKDRGGYTF
TRBV19,14,CASSVGQGNQPQHF
TRBV6-1,11,CASANRAEAFF
TRBV2,13,CASQQGEGTEAFF
TRBV15,13,CATSTGNTGELFF
TRBV7-2,17,CASSAGRGSYRGTEAFF
TRBV5-1,13,CASRDGGAYEQYF
TRBV10-3,15,CAIAPTGQVNTEAFF
TRBV13,14,CASSFGQGDSGYTF
TRBV29-1,13,CSVEDGGATEAFF
TRBV10-3,14,CAIRETGVGNTIYF
TRBV18,15,CASSPPGASYNEQFF
TRBV5-1,14,CASSLFPGTDTQYF
TRBV6-5,12,CASSRADGLLFF
TRBV6-5,14,CASSYSHGGREAFF
TRBV10-3,13,CAISRQGTDEQYF
TRBV5-8,15,CASSLARLRANVLTF
TRBV30,12,CALNRGSDTQYF
TRBV9,14,CASSLGGYNSPLHF
TRBV10-2,16,CASTLWTGGGYNEQFF
TRBV29-1,12,CSVDGGAGELFF
TRBV4-1,14,CASSLDRGDYGYTF
TRBV28,14,CASSLTQGNAEAFF
TRBV4-3,15,CASSQDLGQGYGYTF
TRBV6-5,15,CASSYVWGGNYGYTF
TRBV27,16,CASSFPIAGRYNEQFF
TRBV29-1,13,CSVETGGGNEQFF
TRBV7-8,16,CASSFLRTVSNQPQHF
TRBV28,14,CASSLTGGAGELFF
TRBV5-4,16,CASSLGGGGSSYEQYF
TRBV5-4,15,CASSPGLNSGNTIYF